The next 13 T cell receptor beta chains were all read from a single sample in a study of molecular identifiers for immune sequencing clone quantification. Each CDR3 protein is one row after TCRdb ran MiXCR on the PCR reads. The table has about 510,000 distinct CDR3 sequences, about 22% seen once. Sequencing was performed on naive CD8+ T cells from blood, with Jurkat cell RNA spiked in. Subset meaning: FACS-sorted CD8+CD4-CCR7+CD45RA+ naive T cells. The receptors come from a human donor in good health. Some libraries in this study had Jurkat cell RNA spiked in.

Turning to this clonotype: The germline gene is not matched at one end of the junction; a read error may be the cause. The rearrangement links TRBV12-3 or TRBV12-4 to TRBJ2-3, with 7 bases lining up with TRBD2. CDR3 length: 15 amino acids. In DNA, the CDR3 is TGTGCCCGCAGCCCTAGACTAGCTAATGTGGATACGCAGTATTTT. It codes for CARSPRLANVDTQYF.

This clonotype was recorded at least ten times. An end of the junction differs from the germline gene, which may be a read error. This chain uses TRBV7-9 with TRBJ2-7; 10 bases are shared with TRBD2. Germline CDR1 is SEHNR and CDR2 is FQNEAQ (reference sequence). The CDR3 length is 14 residues. CDR3 DNA sequence: TGCGCCAGCAGCTTAGCGGGGGGAGCCTACGAGCAGTACTTC. This translates into CASSLAGGAYEQYF.

The rearrangement uses TRBV29-1 and TRBJ2-7; D may be TRBD2 (6 bases). The V gene lost 0 bases and the J gene lost 0 bases, with 9 bases spanning the gap. The CDR3 contains 14 residues. Germline V lookup: CDR1 SQVTM, CDR2 ANQGSEA. The CDR3 nucleotides read TGCAGCGTTGAAGATCACGGGAGCTCCTACGAGCAGTACTTC. Translated: CSVEDHGSSYEQYF.

This clonotype showed up just a few times. The V gene is TRBV4-1, the J gene TRBJ2-7, with TRBD1 matching 9 bases. The V segment lost 1 base and the J segment 5 bases; nucleotides outside the gene matches: 6. CDR3 size: 15 residues. Germline CDR1 reads MGHRA; CDR2 reads YSYEKL. The CDR3 sequence is CASSQGQGGFDEQYF. Here the CDR3 DNA reads TGCGCCAGCAGCCAAGGACAGGGGGGTTTCGACGAGCAGTACTTC.

The rearrangement joins TRBV14 to TRBJ1-4; D unclear. Trimming removed 3 bases at V and 3 bases at J, with 5 bases between. Germline CDR1 reads SGHDN; CDR2 reads FVKESK. The CDR3 contains 13 residues. This CDR3 reads CASSQDPNEKLFF. CDR3 in DNA: TGTGCCAGCAGCCAGGATCCTAATGAAAAACTGTTTTTT.

This clonotype was seen at least ten times. V and J are TRBV2 and TRBJ1-1; possibly TRBD1 for D (6 bases). The V end was cut by 8 bases, the J end by 0 bases, with 13 bases between. Germline CDR1 is SNHLY and CDR2 is FYNNEI. This CDR3 is 14 amino acids long. The CDR3, as DNA: TGTGCCAGCGTTGGGGGACAATTGAACACTGAAGCTTTCTTT. This translates into CASVGGQLNTEAFF.

The J gene is TRBJ1-2, the V gene TRBV7-2; 9 bases map to TRBD1. From germline, CDR1 is SGHTA and CDR2 FQGNSA. After removal of 5 bases from V and 4 bases from J, the junction contained 8 bases not matched to a gene. CDR3 size: 15 residues. The DNA of the CDR3 is TGTGCCAGCAGCCCTGGGACAGGGCCTGCCTATGGCTACACCTTC. Protein product: CASSPGTGPAYGYTF. Together with reference TRBV7-2 and TRBJ1-2, the CDR3 gives the full variable domain: GAGVSQSPSNKVTEKGKDVELRCDPISGHTALYWYRQSLGQGLEFLIYFQGNSAPDKSGLPSDRFSAERTGGSVSTLTIQRTQQEDSAVYLCASSPGTGPAYGYTFGSGTRLTVV.

This clonotype was seen more than once but under ten times. The chain carries TRBV27 and TRBJ2-2; 10 bases align to TRBD2. V shed 8 bases and J 5 bases; nucleotides not matched to a gene: 8. Germline V gene lookup returns CDR1 MNHEY and CDR2 SMNVEV (reference sequence). This CDR3 is built from 15 residues. CDR3 protein: CASGLAGVWTGELFF. Here the CDR3 DNA reads TGTGCCAGCGGGCTAGCGGGAGTTTGGACCGGGGAGCTGTTTTTT.

Worth noting for this clonotype: A much larger clone is a single base away; this may be a read error. V is TRBV27 and J is TRBJ2-7; 9 bases line up with TRBD1. Germline V gene lookup returns CDR1 MNHEY and CDR2 SMNVEV (reference sequence). The length of the CDR3 is 14 residues. CDR3 sequence reads: CASSVGQGPVEQHF. CDR3 nucleotide sequence: TGTGCCAGCAGTGTGGGACAGGGACCTGTCGAGCAGCACTTC.

On this clonotype: Given a much more abundant clone one base away, this may be a read error. The chain joins TRBV5-3 to TRBJ2-7, with D perhaps TRBD1 or TRBD2 (5 bases each). Being an ORF, TRBV5-3 has a function that is uncertain. The CDR3 runs 15 residues. CDR3 DNA sequence: TGTGCCAGCAGCTTGGATCGGCAGGGAGTCTACGAGCAGTACTTC. As protein: CASSLDRQGVYEQYF.

In this sample, this clonotype turned up many times. V usage is TRBV5-4 and J usage is TRBJ2-5; the match to TRBD1 covers 8 bases. CDR1 is SGHNT and CDR2 is YYREEE in the germline V gene (reference sequence). The CDR3 loop spans 17 amino acids. J gave up 4 bases and V 0 bases, and 11 bases lay outside the gene matches. Here the CDR3 reads CASSLAGTGRTIETQYF. The DNA of the CDR3 is TGTGCCAGCAGCTTGGCTGGGACAGGACGTACGATAGAGACCCAGTACTTC.

Points on this clonotype: The junction differs from germline at one of its ends, possibly a read error. The chain joins TRBV2 to TRBJ2-7, with D uncertain. The CDR3 contains 12 residues. The germline V gene encodes CDR1 SNHLY and CDR2 FYNNEI. The CDR3 DNA reads as TGTGCCAGCAGTGGATTTAGCTACAAGCAGTACTTC. This encodes CASSGFSYKQYF.

The chain carries TRBV7-2 and TRBJ1-1, with unresolved D. This CDR3 spans 16 amino acids. In germline, CDR1 is SGHTA, CDR2 FQGNSA. The ends were cut back, 5 bases at V and 0 bases at J, with 16 bases in the middle. The CDR3 nucleotides read TGTGCCAGCAGCCCATCAGTGTGGGAGCTGAACACTGAAGCTTTCTTT. Translation: CASSPSVWELNTEAFF.